Listed here are 25 T cell receptor beta chains from one sample, sequenced in a study of blood T cell repertoires in COVID-19. The protocol was immunoSEQ multiplex PCR, while the TCRdb copy is restricted to in-frame clones and leaves out a portion. The repertoire has 110,000 or so clones, 75% to 90% of them found once; the top ten carry around 5.5%. The sequenced sample consisted of peripheral blood. Receptors originate from a woman aged 60-75 years with COVID-19, enrolled during active disease.

V gene TRBV29-1 combines with J gene TRBJ1-2; 7 nucleotides agree with TRBD1. CDR1 and CDR2 from the germline V gene are SQVTM and ANQGSEA. The ends lost 7 bases at V and 2 bases at J; junction bases unmatched: 4. The CDR3 runs to 12 residues. The CDR3 protein is CSARGQNYGYTF. CDR3 DNA sequence: TGCAGCGCTCGGGGACAGAACTATGGCTACACCTTC.

V is TRBV5-4 and J is TRBJ2-7, with 10 nucleotides matching TRBD1. Germline V gene lookup returns CDR1 SGHNT and CDR2 YYREEE (reference sequence). V trimming: 4 bases; J trimming: 6 bases; junction bases outside the gene matches: 13. CDR3 length: 16 amino acids. The CDR3: CASSPIGGQGSGEQYF. Written as DNA, the CDR3 is TGTGCCAGCAGCCCAATAGGGGGACAGGGGTCGGGCGAGCAGTACTTC.

The rearrangement links TRBV4-1 to TRBJ1-3; D unresolved. Trimming removed 1 base from V and 0 bases from J, with 13 bases in between. Germline CDR1 reads MGHRA; CDR2 reads YSYEKL. This CDR3 is 17 amino acids long. The DNA of the CDR3 is TGCGCCAGCAGCCAAGTCGACGGGGAAAGCTCTGGAAACACCATATATTTT. Encoded protein: CASSQVDGESSGNTIYF.

V usage is TRBV6-5 and J usage is TRBJ1-2; TRBD1 matches 9 bases. The V segment lost 5 bases and the J segment 6 bases; nucleotides outside the gene matches: 7. The CDR3 contains 14 residues. Germline V lookup: CDR1 MNHEY, CDR2 SVGAGI. This CDR3 reads CASSMDRGLNGYTF. Here the CDR3 DNA reads TGTGCCAGCAGTATGGACAGGGGTTTGAATGGCTACACCTTC.

The rearrangement joins TRBV2 to TRBJ1-3; D remains ambiguous. CDR3 length: 13 residues. The V end lost 6 bases, the J end lost 0 bases, and 6 bases lay between the germline ends. Germline values: CDR1 SNHLY, CDR2 FYNNEI. Here the CDR3 DNA reads TGTGCCAGCAGGGCGGACTCTGGAAACACCATATATTTT. Amino acids: CASRADSGNTIYF.

This clone was counted once. This chain uses TRBV9 with TRBJ2-2; D perhaps matches TRBD1 (6 bases). Germline V gene sequence: CDR1 SGDLS, CDR2 YYNGEE. The V gene lost 3 bases and the J gene lost 1 base, with 13 bases spanning the gap. CDR3 length: 16 amino acids. CDR3 region: CASSAVQGVNTGELFF. Here the CDR3 DNA reads TGTGCCAGCAGCGCCGTACAGGGAGTGAACACCGGGGAGCTGTTTTTT.

The gene calls are TRBV9 and TRBJ2-5, with 10 nucleotides matching TRBD2. There are 16 residues in the CDR3. CDR1 SGDLS and CDR2 YYNGEE come from the germline V gene. The V gene end was trimmed by 4 bases and the J gene end by 2 bases; junction bases not matched to a gene: 8. In nucleotides, the CDR3 is TGTGCCAGCAGCTACAGGACTAGCGGACCACAAGAGACCCAGTACTTC. Its translation is CASSYRTSGPQETQYF.

There are a few counts of this clone. The V call is TRBV19, the J call TRBJ1-5; D unresolved. From germline, CDR1 is LNHDA and CDR2 SQIVND (reference sequence). V was pared by 5 bases and J by 0 bases, with 14 bases between. CDR3 length equals 16 residues. CDR3 region: CASSPQAVYSNQPQHF. In DNA form, the CDR3 reads TGTGCCAGTAGTCCTCAGGCAGTTTATAGCAATCAGCCCCAGCATTTT.

V usage is TRBV9 and J usage is TRBJ2-2; D is uncertain. Germline CDR1 and CDR2: SGDLS and YYNGEE. This CDR3 region has 15 residues. The germline V and J ends were trimmed by 0 bases and 2 bases, with 8 bases remaining between them. The CDR3 protein is CASSVGPLNTGELFF. Written as DNA, the CDR3 is TGTGCCAGCAGCGTAGGCCCGCTAAACACCGGGGAGCTGTTTTTT.

The chain combines TRBV6-1 with TRBJ1-1, with 8 bases lining up with TRBD1. The ends lost 2 bases at V and 5 bases at J; junction bases unmatched: 10. The germline gives CDR1 MNHNS, CDR2 SASEGT. This CDR3 has 16 residues. CDR3 DNA sequence: TGTGCCAGCAGTGAACGAGAGACAGGGGATGGAACTGAAGCTTTCTTT. Residues: CASSERETGDGTEAFF.

The V gene is TRBV7-2, the J gene TRBJ2-1; 10 positions agree with TRBD2. From germline, CDR1 is SGHTA and CDR2 FQGNSA. This CDR3 region has 14 residues. V gave up 7 bases and J gave up 3 bases; unmatched junction bases: 3. The CDR3 sequence: CASTQRGGYNEQFF. In DNA form, the CDR3 reads TGTGCCAGCACTCAGCGGGGGGGCTACAATGAGCAGTTCTTC.

This clone occurred a few times. The genes are TRBV19 and TRBJ1-2; D is unclear. This CDR3 comprises 13 residues. Germline CDR1 is LNHDA and CDR2 is SQIVND (reference sequence). V was trimmed by 7 bases and J by 1 base, leaving 10 bases between them. The CDR3 nucleotides read TGTGCCAGTAATGACGAGGGTAACTATGGCTACACCTTC. Protein sequence: CASNDEGNYGYTF.

At least ten counts were recorded for this clone. The chain links TRBV2 to TRBJ1-5; D uncertain. CDR3 length equals 14 residues. The V end lost 2 bases, the J end lost 0 bases, and 5 bases lay between the germline ends. Germline assignment: CDR1 SNHLY and CDR2 FYNNEI. The CDR3 sequence is CASSESYSNQPQHF. In DNA form, the CDR3 reads TGTGCCAGCAGTGAATCGTATAGCAATCAGCCCCAGCATTTT.

The chain carries TRBV18 and TRBJ1-2; D is unclear. The CDR3 is made up of 14 amino acids. The V end was cut by 0 bases, the J end by 4 bases, with 9 bases between. Germline-derived CDR1 and CDR2 are KGHSH and LQKENI. The CDR3 bases are TGTGCCAGCTCACCACCGGAGCGAGGCTATGGCTACACCTTC. Translated: CASSPPERGYGYTF.

V is TRBV3-1 (or the pseudogene TRBV3-2) and J is TRBJ2-7; D uncertain. CDR1 LGHDT and CDR2 YNNKEL come from the germline V gene (reference sequence). Trimming removed 4 bases from V and 0 bases from J, with 10 bases in between. This CDR3 contains 14 residues. The CDR3 reads CASSLTVLSYEQYF. In nucleotides, the CDR3 is TGTGCCAGCAGCCTAACAGTGCTCTCCTACGAGCAGTACTTC.

This chain joins TRBV10-3 and TRBJ1-1; D is unclear. Germline loops: CDR1 ENHRY, CDR2 SYGVKD. Trimming removed 7 bases from V and 0 bases from J, with 12 bases in between. This CDR3 region has 14 residues. CDR3 in amino acids: CAITGNGLNTEAFF. The CDR3 bases are TGTGCCATCACGGGAAACGGACTGAACACTGAAGCTTTCTTT.

This rearrangement joins TRBV5-1 to TRBJ2-3; a weak D match, TRBD2 (5 bases). CDR3 length: 14 amino acids. Germline-derived CDR1 and CDR2 are SGHRS and YFSETQ. V lost 7 bases, J lost 0 bases, and 12 bases lay in between. The CDR3 nucleotides are TGCGCCAGCTGGACGCGGACTAGCACAGATACGCAGTATTTT. It is translated as CASWTRTSTDTQYF.

The chain recombines TRBV27 with TRBJ1-5, with 8 positions matching TRBD1. With 7 bases clipped from V and 5 bases from J, the junction kept 4 bases outside the gene matches. Germline V gene data show CDR1 as MNHEY and CDR2 as SMNVEV (reference sequence). The CDR3 runs to 13 residues. The CDR3 nucleotides are TGTGCCAGCACCCAGGGGGCAGATCAGCCCCAGCATTTT. This encodes CASTQGADQPQHF.

The chain recombines TRBV4-3 with TRBJ2-2; D not certain. V lost 1 base to trimming and J lost 9 bases, with 6 bases between them. The CDR3 totals 12 residues. Germline V gene data show CDR1 as LGHNA and CDR2 as YSLEER. CDR3 sequence: CASSQGSRELFF. DNA for the CDR3: TGCGCCAGCAGCCAAGGTTCCAGGGAGCTGTTTTTT.

This sequence joins TRBV9 and TRBJ1-1, with D uncertain. Germline V gene data show CDR1 as SGDLS and CDR2 as YYNGEE. This CDR3 spans 15 amino acids. Trimming took 0 bases from V and 0 from J, leaving 9 bases between them. CDR3 sequence: CASSVVTALNTEAFF. CDR3 in DNA: TGTGCCAGCAGCGTAGTCACAGCTCTGAACACTGAAGCTTTCTTT.

This clone was recorded only once. The gene calls are TRBV19 and TRBJ1-2, with 8 bases matching TRBD1. Losses at the gene ends were 6 bases for V and 5 bases for J; bases not matched to a gene: 8. In germline, CDR1 is LNHDA, CDR2 SQIVND (reference sequence). The CDR3 length is 14 residues. CDR3 sequence: CASSPDRVGYGYTF. The CDR3 DNA is TGTGCCAGTAGCCCGGACAGGGTAGGGTATGGCTACACCTTC. Full variable domain (rest looked up from reference TRBV19 and TRBJ1-2): DGGITQSPKYLFRKEGQNVTLSCEQNLNHDAMYWYRQDPGQGLRLIYYSQIVNDFQKGDIAEGYSVSREKKESFPLTVTSAQKNPTAFYLCASSPDRVGYGYTFGSGTRLTVV.

The gene calls are TRBV9 and TRBJ2-2; D uncertain. The CDR3 loop spans 15 amino acids. Germline CDR1 SGDLS, CDR2 YYNGEE. V lost 4 bases and J 0 bases, leaving 10 bases between the germline ends. The CDR3 here is CASSTRHANTGELFF. CDR3 coding DNA: TGTGCCAGCAGCACCAGACACGCGAACACCGGGGAGCTGTTTTTT.

V and J are TRBV3-1 (or the pseudogene TRBV3-2) and TRBJ1-4, with D possibly TRBD1 on 5 matching bases. Germline CDR1 is LGHDT and CDR2 is YNNKEL (reference sequence). Trimming took off 3 bases at V and 8 bases at J, with 28 bases between the two ends. This CDR3 region has 19 residues. The CDR3 bases are TGTGCCAGCAGCCATAGCACCGGGCCCGGGGGACGGGGAGACGAAAAACTGTTTTTT. It specifies CASSHSTGPGGRGDEKLFF.

V is TRBV9 and J is TRBJ2-5; D remains unclear. Germline V gives CDR1 SGDLS, CDR2 YYNGEE. The CDR3 loop spans 15 amino acids. V was pared by 0 bases and J by 0 bases, with 9 bases between. The CDR3 bases are TGTGCCAGCAGCGTAGCTCCCACAGACCAAGAGACCCAGTACTTC. It yields the protein CASSVAPTDQETQYF.

This rearrangement joins TRBV7-8 to TRBJ1-3, with a possible D match to TRBD1 (5 bases). The CDR3 extends over 16 amino acids. The germline V gene has CDR1 SGHVS and CDR2 FQNEAQ. Trimming took off 2 bases at V and 2 bases at J, with 13 bases between the two ends. CDR3 coding DNA: TGTGCCAGCAGCTTAACGGGGGAGGGAGCTGGAAACACCATATATTTT. Amino acid sequence: CASSLTGEGAGNTIYF.